A selection of T cell receptor beta chains follows, all from one sample in a study of graft-versus-host responses after intestinal transplantation. These receptors' targets are unknown. Generated by immunoSEQ multiplex PCR, the TCRdb table keeps only in-frame clones and is missing some. The sample lists more than 100,000 clones, over 85% seen once, with roughly 1.2% in the top ten. Specimen: unstimulated CD8+ T cells sorted from spleen or lymph node cells, collected before intestinal transplant. These TCRs come from a human donor who received an intestinal transplant. CDR3s include the opening cysteine and the closing phenylalanine or tryptophan. The D gene is left open where the match is weak. Size tells how often a clone was seen (once, few, many) or the class of an expanded clone, and some rows leave it out.

>TRBD2|TRBJ2-7|.|TRBV4-1
CASSQAARGEYEQYF
TGCGCCAGCAGCCAAGCCGCGCGGGGGGAGTACGAGCAGTACTTC
>TRBD2|TRBJ2-1|.|TRBV6-4
CASKLAGANEQFF
TGTGCCAGCAAACTAGCGGGGGCCAATGAGCAGTTCTTC
>.|TRBJ1-1|.|TRBV2
CASSELYTTGRRPEAFF
TGTGCCAGCAGTGAACTATATACGACAGGCCGGAGACCTGAAGCTTTCTTT
>.|TRBJ1-6|.|TRBV2
CASSEKGSDYNSPLHF
TGTGCCAGCAGTGAGAAGGGGTCAGACTATAATTCACCCCTCCACTTT
>.|TRBJ1-1|.|TRBV2
CASSAAGHLNTEAFF
TGTGCCAGCAGTGCCGCAGGACACTTGAACACTGAAGCTTTCTTT
>.|TRBJ2-3|.|TRBV27
CASSLSSLLPGDTQYF
TGTGCCAGCAGTTTATCGTCCCTACTCCCAGGGGATACGCAGTATTTT
>.|TRBJ2-1|.|TRBV27
CASSLSTRAPANEQFF
TGTGCCAGCAGTTTATCAACCAGGGCACCAGCGAATGAGCAGTTCTTC
>.|TRBJ2-3|.|TRBV7-9
CASSFAGSADTQYF
TGTGCCAGCAGCTTTGCAGGGTCTGCAGATACGCAGTATTTT
>.|TRBJ2-2|.|TRBV20-1
CSATWGGELFF
TGCAGTGCTACATGGGGCGGGGAGCTGTTTTTT
>.|TRBJ1-1|.|TRBV7-8
CASSLAPLEVMNTEAFF
TGTGCCAGCAGCTTAGCGCCACTGGAGGTCATGAACACTGAAGCTTTCTTT
>.|TRBJ1-5|.|TRBV19
CASGGQSMQRGIYMSNQPQHF
TGTGCTTCGGGCGGACAGAGCATGCAGAGGGGCATATATATGAGCAATCAGCCCCAGCATTTT
>.|TRBJ1-6|.|TRBV5-6
CASSPLWGANSPLHF
TGTGCCAGCAGCCCCCTTTGGGGAGCTAATTCACCCCTCCACTTT
>.|TRBJ2-5|.|TRBV27
CASSDSSVLGETQYF
TGTGCCAGCAGTGACTCTAGTGTTCTGGGAGAGACCCAGTACTTC
>.|TRBJ1-2|once|TRBV2
CATEAAGQNYGYTF
TGTGCCACCGAGGCGGCAGGCCAAAACTATGGCTACACCTTC
>.|TRBJ2-1|.|TRBV2
CASEGGTYNEQFF
TGTGCCAGCGAGGGGGGAACCTACAATGAGCAGTTCTTC
>.|TRBJ1-1|.|TRBV5-8
CASEETARFPNTEAFF
TGTGCCAGCGAGGAGACAGCCAGATTCCCGAACACTGAAGCTTTCTTT
>.|TRBJ1-5|once|TRBV6-6
CASSYSTPGQPQHF
TGTGCCAGCAGTTACTCGACTCCCGGTCAGCCCCAGCATTTT
>.|TRBJ2-1|.|TRBV13
CASSYPLGQGGGEQFF
TGTGCCAGCAGCTACCCCCTAGGACAGGGAGGGGGTGAGCAGTTCTTC
>.|TRBJ2-7|few|TRBV6-5
CASSYSVGIPGEQYF
TGTGCCAGCAGTTACTCGGTGGGAATACCGGGGGAGCAGTACTTC
>.|TRBJ1-2|.|TRBV7-9
CAGQGENYGYTF
TGTGCCGGCCAGGGAGAGAACTATGGCTACACCTTC
>.|TRBJ2-7|.|TRBV25-1
CASIPTAGNTYEQYF
TGTGCCAGCATCCCAACGGCCGGTAATACCTACGAGCAGTACTTC
>.|TRBJ2-7|.|TRBV4-1
CASSQDVPYEQYF
TGCGCCAGCAGCCAAGATGTCCCCTACGAGCAGTACTTC
>.|TRBJ2-7|.|TRBV20-1
CSARREYEQYF
TGCAGTGCACGAAGGGAATACGAGCAGTACTTC
>.|TRBJ1-2|.|TRBV7-2
CASSPNRAYYGYTF
TGTGCCAGCAGCCCCAACCGGGCATATTATGGCTACACCTTC
>.|TRBJ1-2|.|TRBV29-1
CSVVTGEKNYGYTF
TGCAGCGTTGTGACGGGGGAAAAGAACTATGGCTACACCTTC
>.|TRBJ2-7|.|TRBV14
CASSPTGDEQYF
TGTGCCAGCAGCCCCACCGGTGACGAGCAGTACTTC
>.|TRBJ2-7|.|TRBV7-9
CASSFGPSEQYF
TGTGCCAGCAGCTTCGGGCCATCCGAGCAGTACTTC
>.|TRBJ1-1|.|TRBV5-6
CASSSRRIYTEAFF
TGTGCCAGCAGCTCACGACGGATATACACTGAAGCTTTCTTT
>.|TRBJ1-5|once|TRBV6-1
CASGKPVSNQPQHF
TGTGCCAGCGGAAAACCAGTCAGCAATCAGCCCCAGCATTTT
>.|TRBJ2-7|.|TRBV5-6
CASSSQAAYEQYF
TGTGCCAGCAGCTCACAGGCCGCCTACGAGCAGTACTTC
>TRBD2|TRBJ2-2|.|TRBV5-8
CASSPGTSGNTGELFF
TGTGCCAGCAGCCCGGGGACTAGCGGTAACACCGGGGAGCTGTTTTTT
>.|TRBJ1-2|.|TRBV9
CASSPGYYGYTF
TGTGCCAGCAGCCCCGGGTACTATGGCTACACCTTC
>.|TRBJ1-1|.|TRBV9
CASSVYGGRLSEAFF
TGTGCCAGCAGCGTGTATGGGGGGCGTTTATCCGAAGCTTTCTTT
>TRBD2|TRBJ2-1|.|TRBV2
CASSEARREPYNEQFF
TGTGCCAGCAGTGAAGCACGGCGGGAGCCCTACAATGAGCAGTTCTTC
>.|TRBJ2-7|.|TRBV10-3
CAIRGVADTYEQYF
TGTGCCATCAGGGGGGTAGCGGACACCTACGAGCAGTACTTC
>.|TRBJ2-1|.|TRBV6-5
CASSYGRGPYNEQFF
TGTGCCAGCAGTTACGGGCGGGGACCCTACAATGAGCAGTTCTTC
>.|TRBJ1-3|.|TRBV19
CASSTPSKFSGNTIYF
TGTGCCAGTAGTACCCCCAGCAAGTTCTCTGGAAACACCATATATTTT
>.|TRBJ1-6|.|TRBV5-6
CASSLMGPGPYNSPLHF
TGTGCCAGCAGCTTGATGGGCCCGGGGCCCTATAATTCACCCCTCCACTTT
>.|TRBJ2-2|.|TRBV4-2
CASSQVDTGELFF
TGTGCCAGCAGCCAAGTGGACACCGGGGAGCTGTTTTTT